The clone carrying this T cell receptor (beta chain) appeared once. Antigen unknown. Profiled with immunoSEQ multiplex PCR; TCRdb holds only in-frame clones, not every one. Of about 100,000 clones detected, more than 90% appear once; the ten largest clones hold 0.65% to 0.7%. This entry comes from a study of cytomegalovirus exposure and HLA in healthy donors. Whole-study results and caveats: First-cohort TCR clusters were later found to tend to co-occur in the 120 validation repertoires. According to the study, 160 or so TCR beta chains were cytomegalovirus-associated. Reports showed the classifier diagnosing cytomegalovirus status with high specificity and sensitivity. Under in vitro conditions, a few CMV-associated chains were confirmed as specific for CMV antigens.

CDR1 is GTSNPN, CDR2 SVGIG, per germline (reference sequence). Trimming pared 0 bases from V and 5 bases from J, leaving 16 bases between. The CDR3 runs 15 residues. The specimen was PBMCs. The chain uses TRBV30 and TRBJ1-2; perhaps TRBD1 as D (6 bases). The TCR originated in a woman aged 18-29 years in good health and CMV-seronegative. CDR3 coding DNA: TGTGCCTGGAGTGTACCGGAGACAGGCCCTTATGGCTACACCTTC. It codes for CAWSVPETGPYGYTF.